These 20 T cell receptor beta chains originate from one sample sequenced in a study of blood T cell repertoires in COVID-19. The assay was immunoSEQ multiplex PCR, and TCRdb's table has in-frame clones only and misses some. The table lists tens of thousands of clones, 75% to 85% of them singletons. Source material: peripheral blood. Source of these receptors: a human donor in a cohort sampled during active COVID-19.

This chain joins TRBV7-2 and TRBJ2-2; 9 bases are a match to TRBD2. Looked up from germline, CDR1 is SGHTA and CDR2 is FQGNSA. V lost 5 bases, J lost 8 bases, and 15 bases stayed unmatched. The CDR3 has 17 residues. CDR3 coding DNA: TGTGCCAGCAGCCCTCTAGCGGGATTTTGGGTTAGGGGGGAGCTGTTTTTT. Its protein product is CASSPLAGFWVRGELFF.

This chain joins TRBV3-1 (or the pseudogene TRBV3-2) and TRBJ2-7, with 12 bases lining up with TRBD2. V trimming: 5 bases; J trimming: 6 bases; junction bases outside the gene matches: 11. Looked up from germline, CDR1 is LGHDT and CDR2 is YNNKEL (reference sequence). The CDR3 is 16 residues long. The CDR3 loop is CASSNGLAGHLLEQYF. CDR3 sequence (DNA): TGTGCCAGCAGCAATGGACTAGCGGGACATCTTCTCGAGCAGTACTTC.

The chain combines TRBV6-5 with TRBJ1-4; 7 bases are a match to TRBD1. The ends lost 5 bases at V and 8 bases at J; junction bases unmatched: 8. In germline, CDR1 is MNHEY, CDR2 SVGAGI. This CDR3 has 14 amino acids. CDR3 DNA sequence: TGTGCCAGCAGTAAGACCCAAGGGGGCGAAAAACTGTTTTTT. Translation: CASSKTQGGEKLFF.

The rearrangement links TRBV3-1 (or the pseudogene TRBV3-2) to TRBJ2-7; maybe TRBD1 (6 bases). The CDR3 is made up of 14 amino acids. The V gene's germline CDR1 is LGHDT and CDR2 YNNKEL (reference sequence). The ends were cut back, 6 bases at V and 2 bases at J, with 14 bases in the middle. The CDR3: CASSSSTGPYEQYF. The CDR3, as DNA: TGTGCCAGCAGTTCCTCTACAGGGCCCTACGAGCAGTACTTC.

This clone has more than one count but fewer than ten. This sequence joins TRBV30 and TRBJ1-5; D is perhaps TRBD1 (5 bases). The length of the CDR3 is 14 residues. From germline, CDR1 is GTSNPN and CDR2 SVGIG (reference sequence). V was shortened by 2 bases and J by 4 bases, with 12 bases between the two germline ends. The CDR3 DNA follows: TGTGCCTGGAGTCAAGGGGTTCCAAATCAGCCCCAGCATTTT. Amino acids: CAWSQGVPNQPQHF.

The table lists this clone with a count of one. The rearrangement joins TRBV7-9 to TRBJ2-7, with D perhaps matching TRBD2 (5 bases). This CDR3 has 14 amino acids. Germline-derived CDR1 and CDR2 are SEHNR and FQNEAQ (reference sequence). Deletions cut 5 bases from V and 6 bases from J, with 17 bases between. CDR3 nucleotide sequence: TGTGCCAGCAGCCCGACTACCGCCAGCCGCGAGCAGTACTTC. It codes for CASSPTTASREQYF.

As to this clone: This same CDR3 is encoded by further DNA sequences in the sample. The J gene is TRBJ2-1, the V gene TRBV11-2; the D is unclear. The CDR3 consists of 13 residues. V lost 0 bases and J 4 bases, leaving 4 bases between the germline ends. Looked up from germline, CDR1 is SGHAT and CDR2 is FQNNGV. The CDR3 sequence: CASSLDRYNEQFF. Here the CDR3 DNA reads TGTGCCAGCAGCTTAGATCGGTACAATGAGCAGTTCTTC.

The V gene is TRBV15, the J gene TRBJ1-5; D is unclear. Germline loops: CDR1 LNHNV, CDR2 YYDKDF (reference sequence). The CDR3 contains 15 residues. The V gene lost 0 bases and the J gene lost 4 bases, with 10 bases spanning the gap. CDR3 coding DNA: TGTGCCACCAGCAGAGATCACGGGGTTAATCAGCCCCAGCATTTT. It is translated as CATSRDHGVNQPQHF.

V usage is TRBV24-1 and J usage is TRBJ2-7; 10 bases line up with TRBD2. The V gene end was trimmed by 5 bases and the J gene end by 2 bases; junction bases not matched to a gene: 5. Germline lookup yields CDR1 KGHDR and CDR2 SFDVKD. This CDR3 contains 15 residues. CDR3 DNA: TGTGCCACCAGTGCCTCGAGCGGGAGGGCCTACGAGCAGTACTTC. As protein: CATSASSGRAYEQYF.

The chain has TRBV15 and TRBJ2-3; D is possibly TRBD1 (6 bases). The germline V gene has CDR1 LNHNV and CDR2 YYDKDF (reference sequence). The CDR3 is 18 residues long. With 5 bases removed from V and 4 bases from J, the gap between germline ends came to 25 bases. Here the CDR3 DNA reads TGTGCCACCAGCGGTCATATGACAGGCAGGAGCATTTCAGATACGCAGTATTTT. It is translated as CATSGHMTGRSISDTQYF.

This clone was seen only a few times. The chain uses TRBV5-4 and TRBJ2-1, with D hard to call. The CDR3 consists of 14 residues. V lost 7 bases and J 2 bases, leaving 13 bases between the germline ends. Germline CDR1 reads SGHNT; CDR2 reads YYREEE (reference sequence). This chain's CDR3 is CASSPSTAYNEQFF. The CDR3 coding sequence is TGTGCCAGCTCCCCTTCAACGGCCTACAATGAGCAGTTCTTC.

The rearrangement joins TRBV6-6 to TRBJ2-1, with 7 bases lining up with TRBD1. CDR1 and CDR2 (germline): MNHNY, SVGAGI (reference sequence). There are 14 residues in the CDR3. V lost 2 bases, J lost 9 bases, and 7 bases stayed unmatched. The CDR3 bases are TGTGCCAGCAGTTACCCCGAGACAGGGTCTGAGCAGTTCTTC. Its translation: CASSYPETGSEQFF.

This clone has more than one count but fewer than ten. The chain couples TRBV4-2 to TRBJ2-7; possible D gene TRBD2, 6 bases. The CDR3 covers 15 residues. Trimming left V 1 base short and J 2 bases short, with 12 bases between. In germline, CDR1 is LGHNA, CDR2 YNFKEQ. The CDR3 loop reads CASSQGSGQTYEQYF. CDR3 sequence (DNA): TGTGCCAGCAGCCAAGGGAGCGGGCAGACCTACGAGCAGTACTTC.

V gene TRBV7-2 combines with J gene TRBJ1-6, with D possibly being TRBD1 (5 bases). The CDR3 length is 12 residues. From germline, CDR1 is SGHTA and CDR2 FQGNSA. The V end lost 6 bases, the J end lost 10 bases, and 10 bases lay between the germline ends. The CDR3 nucleotides read TGTGCCAGCAGAGGGGCCGGGTCACCCCTCCACTTT. This codes for CASRGAGSPLHF.

This clone has only one observation. V is TRBV18 and J is TRBJ2-7, with a possible D match to TRBD2 (6 bases). V lost 3 bases to trimming and J lost 4 bases, with 16 bases between them. The germline gives CDR1 KGHSH, CDR2 LQKENI. CDR3 size: 15 residues. CDR3 sequence: CASSPEGINQYEQYF. CDR3 coding DNA: TGTGCCAGCTCACCGGAGGGGATAAACCAGTACGAGCAGTACTTC.

V usage is TRBV5-1 and J usage is TRBJ1-2, with 8 bases matching TRBD1. In germline, CDR1 is SGHRS, CDR2 YFSETQ. Trimming at V came to 1 base and at J to 8 bases, leaving 10 bases not matched to a gene. CDR3 length: 15 residues. The CDR3 DNA reads as TGCGCCAGCAGCTTGACGCAGGGGGCTGCGGAGGGCTACACCTTC. As protein: CASSLTQGAAEGYTF.

The V gene is TRBV5-1, the J gene TRBJ2-7; TRBD1 is a possible D gene (5 bases). The germline V gene has CDR1 SGHRS and CDR2 YFSETQ. Trimming pared 5 bases from V and 3 bases from J, leaving 15 bases between. The CDR3 has 14 amino acids. The CDR3 DNA sequence: TGCGCCAGCAGGCCGGGTGGGGCGGACTACGAGCAGTACTTC. This sequence encodes CASRPGGADYEQYF.

This chain uses TRBV21-1 with TRBJ1-1; whether TRBD1, the table's D call, matches the DNA was not checked. TRBV21-1 is a pseudogene locus. CDR3 size: 12 residues. CDR3 DNA: TGTGCCAACCAGGGGGCGAACACTGAAGCTTTCTTT. Encoded protein: CANQGANTEAFF.

This clone was counted once. The chain links TRBV5-1 to TRBJ2-5; 9 bases match TRBD1. This CDR3 region has 15 residues. CDR1 is SGHRS and CDR2 is YFSETQ in the germline V gene. The V gene end was trimmed by 4 bases and the J gene end by 5 bases; junction bases not matched to a gene: 9. The CDR3 DNA follows: TGCGCCAGCAGCGGGGACAGGGTAGGGATGGAGACCCAGTACTTC. It encodes CASSGDRVGMETQYF.

This sequence joins TRBV27 and TRBJ1-5; D remains ambiguous. Trimming left V 3 bases short and J 6 bases short, with 15 bases between. Germline V CDR1 and CDR2: MNHEY, SMNVEV (reference sequence). There are 15 residues in the CDR3. In DNA form, the CDR3 reads TGTGCCAGCAGTTTCGGAGGCCCCGCGAGTCAGCCCCAGCATTTT. Amino acids: CASSFGGPASQPQHF.